The clone carrying this TCR beta chain appeared once. Its antigen remains unidentified. Trimming removed 0 bases at V and 7 bases at J, with 3 bases between. The CDR3 length is 12 residues. Germline CDR1 is ENHRY and CDR2 is SYGVKD. This entry is derived from a study of cytomegalovirus exposure and HLA in healthy donors. Regarding the study as a whole: Cytomegalovirus-associated TCR beta chains were listed, numbering 164. Many donors shared some public TCRs, even though most TCR sequences were rare.

Repertoires were generated with immunoSEQ multiplex PCR, while TCRdb's copy carries only in-frame clones and drops some. The table lists 200,000 to 300,000 clones, roughly 89% of them singletons. The donors were in the approximately 120-subject validation cohort, distinct from the approximately 700-subject first cohort. The chain joins TRBV10-3 to TRBJ2-2; D is unresolved. Sequencing was done on a sample of PBMCs. This clonotype originated in a man in his late teens or twenties in good health and CMV-seronegative. The CDR3 nucleotides are TGTGCCATCAGTGAGTCGCGCGGGGAGCTGTTTTTT. It specifies CAISESRGELFF.